A single sample is the source of the 8 T cell receptor beta chains below, sequenced in a study of OX40 agonist ivuxolimab in advanced cancers. Here immunoSEQ multiplex PCR was the method, and the copy in TCRdb shows in-frame clones only, minus some. Of tens of thousands of clones in the sample, around 85% were seen once. Sequenced here: CD4+ or CD8+ T cells sorted from blood, sampled in a trial of the OX40 agonist ivuxolimab. All receptors come from an adult with an advanced solid tumor such as melanoma, head and neck, liver or kidney cancer.

This clone was seen a handful of times. The chain links TRBV19 to TRBJ1-2; 9 bases map to TRBD1. The V gene end was trimmed by 6 bases and the J gene end by 2 bases; junction bases not matched to a gene: 4. This CDR3 has 14 residues. Germline lookup yields CDR1 LNHDA and CDR2 SQIVND (reference sequence). CDR3 region: CASRRGTGNYGYTF. The CDR3 nucleotides read TGTGCCAGTAGGCGAGGGACAGGGAACTATGGCTACACCTTC.

This clone was seen once. Other DNA variants within this sample encode the same CDR3. The rearrangement links TRBV7-9 to TRBJ2-7; no reliable D call. There are 13 residues in the CDR3. With 5 bases removed from V and 2 bases from J, the gap between germline ends came to 10 bases. Germline loops: CDR1 SEHNR, CDR2 FQNEAQ (reference sequence). The CDR3 DNA reads as TGTGCCAGCAGCCCCAAGGGTCCCTACGAGCAGTACTTC. Its translation is CASSPKGPYEQYF.

The chain joins TRBV9 to TRBJ1-4; 7 positions match TRBD1. V dropped 4 bases and J dropped 7; count of bases not matched to a gene: 10. The CDR3 spans 15 residues. Germline values: CDR1 SGDLS, CDR2 YYNGEE. CDR3 DNA: TGTGCCAGCAGCCCAGGGGGATGGGGTAGTGAAAAACTGTTTTTT. It encodes CASSPGGWGSEKLFF.

V gene TRBV19 combines with J gene TRBJ2-2; 12 bases align to TRBD2. The CDR3 spans 15 residues. Germline values: CDR1 LNHDA, CDR2 SQIVND (reference sequence). J gave up 7 bases and V 10 bases, and 10 bases lay outside the gene matches. CDR3 DNA sequence: TGTGCCACCGGCCGACTAGCGGGAGTCGACGGGGAGCTGTTTTTT. Protein product: CATGRLAGVDGELFF.

This chain links TRBV27 with TRBJ1-2; D is uncertain. Germline V gene lookup returns CDR1 MNHEY and CDR2 SMNVEV (reference sequence). There are 13 residues in the CDR3. V was trimmed by 0 bases and J by 7 bases, leaving 9 bases between them. The CDR3 loop is CASSLSGPFGYTF. CDR3 nucleotides: TGTGCCAGCAGTTTATCCGGGCCCTTTGGCTACACCTTC.

CDR3 sequence (DNA): TGTGCCAGCCGACCAGGGGGATCACGTCAGCCCCAGCATTTT. This sequence encodes CASRPGGSRQPQHF. The V call is TRBV27, the J call TRBJ1-5, with 7 bases matching TRBD1. With V trimmed by 8 bases and J by 6 bases, 10 bases remained unmatched. Per the germline V gene, CDR1 is MNHEY and CDR2 is SMNVEV (reference sequence). This CDR3 has 14 amino acids.

The chain combines TRBV11-3 with TRBJ2-7; 9 bases map to TRBD1. This CDR3 region has 15 residues. The junction had 8 bases not matched to a gene; V was cut back by 8 bases and J by 0 bases. Germline V gives CDR1 SGHNT, CDR2 YENEEA. The CDR3 loop reads CASRPTGQGSYEQYF. As DNA, the CDR3 is TGTGCCAGCCGACCTACGGGACAGGGCTCCTACGAGCAGTACTTC.

The rearrangement joins TRBV28 to TRBJ2-1, with 11 bases matching TRBD2. Unmatched junction bases numbered 11, after V lost 7 bases and J lost 9 bases. The CDR3 spans 15 residues. Per the germline V gene, CDR1 is MDHEN and CDR2 is SYDVKM. The CDR3 nucleotides are TGTGCCAGCATGAGACTAGCGGGATCAGTTCCTGAGCAGTTCTTC. As protein: CASMRLAGSVPEQFF.